This T cell receptor (beta chain) was observed in a study of metastatic and nonmetastatic thyroid tumors. Study information: Comparative analysis of repertoires was undertaken across blood and tumor or nodule tissue obtained from malignant and benign thyroid patients.

In the study's own analysis: CDR3 differences across clinicopathological groups were used to build a distant-metastasis classifier for papillary thyroid cancer. TCRdb reanalyzed the PCR reads with MiXCR. TCRdb's processing, not the authors', yielded these V and J calls. The sample yields 20,000 or so clones, 22% seen once. Until they underwent thyroid surgery, no patient had received any treatment. This clone was seen a few times. Its target is not known. Study-level findings and limits: TCR beta diversity was reportedly significantly higher in malignant thyroid tumors than benign nodules, in blood and tumor.

What was sequenced was adjacent normal tissue. The sequence was obtained from a female donor with papillary thyroid cancer or a benign thyroid nodule (not recorded which). Some clones in this sample may be carry-over from other donors' samples.

The DNA of the CDR3 is TGTGCCAGCAGCCAAGATACAGCGGCAACCGTCTACGAGCAGTACTTC. It encodes CASSQDTAATVYEQYF. V usage is TRBV3-1 and J usage is TRBJ2-7, with D possibly TRBD2 on 5 matching bases. The V end was cut by 0 bases, the J end by 3 bases, with 15 bases between. The CDR3 sequence is 16 residues long. CDR1 and CDR2 from the germline V gene are LGHDT and YNNKEL (reference sequence).